This entry lists 30 T cell receptor beta chains sequenced from one sample in a study of blood T cell repertoires in COVID-19. Data came from immunoSEQ multiplex PCR; TCRdb stores just in-frame clones and leaves some out. The sample consists of about 110,000 clones, roughly 85% of them appearing once. Sequencing was done on a sample of peripheral blood. Receptors originate from a human donor in a cohort sampled during active COVID-19.

This sequence joins TRBV7-2 and TRBJ1-1, with 8 bases identical to TRBD1. Germline V gene sequence: CDR1 SGHTA, CDR2 FQGNSA. With V trimmed by 1 base and J by 10 bases, 2 bases remained unmatched. This CDR3 is built from 12 residues. CDR3 sequence (DNA): TGTGCCAGCAGCTTAGGGGACAGGACAGCTTTCTTT. Translating it yields CASSLGDRTAFF. The full variable domain, rest sourced from reference TRBV7-2 and TRBJ1-1, is GAGVSQSPSNKVTEKGKDVELRCDPISGHTALYWYRQSLGQGLEFLIYFQGNSAPDKSGLPSDRFSAERTGGSVSTLTIQRTQQEDSAVYLCASSLGDRTAFFGQGTRLTVV.

V usage is TRBV6-5 and J usage is TRBJ1-6; D gene ambiguous. V dropped 6 bases and J dropped 2 bases, with 11 bases sitting between them. This CDR3 has 15 amino acids. Germline loops: CDR1 MNHEY, CDR2 SVGAGI. CDR3 sequence (DNA): TGTGCCAGCAGGTCGAGGGTTGCCTATAATTCACCCCTCCACTTT. This sequence encodes CASRSRVAYNSPLHF.

This clone occurred once. The rearrangement uses TRBV13 and TRBJ2-7, with 8 bases aligning to TRBD1. There are 15 residues in the CDR3. Per germline, CDR1 PRHDT and CDR2 FYEKMQ (reference sequence). After removal of 5 bases from V and 0 bases from J, the junction contained 6 bases not matched to a gene. DNA of the CDR3: TGTGCCAGCAGCCTTACCGGGACAGGCTCCTACGAGCAGTACTTC. It is translated as CASSLTGTGSYEQYF.

This sequence joins TRBV7-2 and TRBJ1-4; 7 bases map to TRBD1. Trimming at V came to 5 bases and at J to 3 bases, leaving 9 bases not matched to a gene. Germline lookup yields CDR1 SGHTA and CDR2 FQGNSA. The CDR3 is made up of 16 amino acids. Written as DNA, the CDR3 is TGTGCCAGCAGCAGGACAGGCGGTTCCTCTAATGAAAAACTGTTTTTT. It codes for CASSRTGGSSNEKLFF.

The J gene is TRBJ1-1, the V gene TRBV4-3; D gene unclear. V gave up 0 bases and J gave up 2 bases, with 13 bases separating them. The CDR3 loop spans 16 amino acids. Per the germline V gene, CDR1 is LGHNA and CDR2 is YSLEER. CDR3 amino acids: CASSQDGHSTNTEAFF. In DNA, the CDR3 is TGCGCCAGCAGCCAAGATGGTCACAGTACCAACACTGAAGCTTTCTTT.

This sequence joins TRBV7-2 and TRBJ1-1; D uncertain. The ends were cut back, 1 base at V and 0 bases at J, with 3 bases in the middle. Germline V lookup: CDR1 SGHTA, CDR2 FQGNSA. The CDR3 contains 13 residues. The CDR3 DNA sequence: TGTGCCAGCAGCTTAGTTATGAACACTGAAGCTTTCTTT. It translates to CASSLVMNTEAFF.

This clone was found once. The chain recombines TRBV29-1 with TRBJ2-1, with TRBD2 matching over 13 bases. Germline V gives CDR1 SQVTM, CDR2 ANQGSEA. The trim removed 7 bases at V and 0 bases at J, leaving 6 bases unmatched. This CDR3 region has 16 residues. In DNA form, the CDR3 reads TGCAGCGCCTCGACTAGCGGGGGGACCTCCTACAATGAGCAGTTCTTC. It codes for CSASTSGGTSYNEQFF.

The V call is TRBV28, the J call TRBJ2-6; D perhaps matches TRBD2 (5 bases). CDR1 MDHEN and CDR2 SYDVKM come from the germline V gene. The CDR3 length is 17 residues. V dropped 4 bases and J dropped 4 bases, with 17 bases sitting between them. The chain's CDR3 is CASSSPGSDAGANVLTF. For the CDR3, the DNA is TGTGCCAGCAGTTCTCCGGGGAGCGACGCCGGGGCCAACGTCCTGACTTTC.

This chain joins TRBV6-1 and TRBJ2-5; weak D call: TRBD1 (5 bases). The CDR3 has 17 amino acids. V lost 1 base and J 2 bases, leaving 17 bases between the germline ends. Per germline, CDR1 MNHNS and CDR2 SASEGT. The CDR3 nucleotides read TGTGCCAGCAGTGAAGTTCGCCAGGGCCCAAATCAAGAGACCCAGTACTTC. This codes for CASSEVRQGPNQETQYF.

The chain carries TRBV6-5 and TRBJ2-2; 8 bases match TRBD1. CDR1 and CDR2 (germline): MNHEY, SVGAGI. There are 15 residues in the CDR3. Trimming cost V 1 base and J 6 bases; bases outside gene matches: 4. The CDR3 DNA is TGTGCCAGCAGTTACTGGACAGGGACCGCCGGGGAGCTGTTTTTT. Protein: CASSYWTGTAGELFF.

The chain is built from TRBV7-2 and TRBJ2-2; 9 bases align to TRBD2. The CDR3 contains 18 residues. V shed 2 bases, J shed 5 bases, and the junction held 12 bases outside the gene matches. Looked up from germline, CDR1 is SGHTA and CDR2 is FQGNSA. The CDR3 region is CASSLIGLFSGGTGELFF. The CDR3, as DNA: TGTGCCAGCAGCTTAATAGGTTTATTCAGCGGGGGGACCGGGGAGCTGTTTTTT.

The chain recombines TRBV27 with TRBJ1-5, with 7 bases matching TRBD1. This CDR3 comprises 15 residues. Germline trimming cut 1 base from V and 3 bases from J; bases unmatched to any gene: 3. CDR1 and CDR2 from the germline V gene are MNHEY and SMNVEV (reference sequence). This chain's CDR3 is CASSLFRGNNQPQHF. The DNA for the CDR3 is TGTGCCAGCAGTTTATTCAGGGGGAACAATCAGCCCCAGCATTTT.

V and J are TRBV6-5 and TRBJ1-3, with TRBD1 matching 10 bases. The J segment lost 5 bases and the V segment lost 4 bases, leaving 5 bases of the junction unmatched. Germline lookup yields CDR1 MNHEY and CDR2 SVGAGI. The CDR3 sequence is 15 residues long. The CDR3 nucleotides read TGTGCCAGCAGTTTCACGGGACAGGGGCGAAACACCATATATTTT. Protein sequence: CASSFTGQGRNTIYF.

The gene calls are TRBV2 and TRBJ1-3; no clear D gene. V was clipped by 3 bases and J by 0 bases, with 12 bases between them. The germline V gene has CDR1 SNHLY and CDR2 FYNNEI. The CDR3 consists of 16 residues. In DNA form, the CDR3 reads TGTGCCAGCAGTGAGGGGAGTCAGTTCTCTGGAAACACCATATATTTT. It codes for CASSEGSQFSGNTIYF.

This clone occurred once. V and J are TRBV5-1 and TRBJ2-7; D is perhaps TRBD1 (6 bases). The CDR3 runs to 13 residues. From germline, CDR1 is SGHRS and CDR2 YFSETQ. V dropped 4 bases and J dropped 2 bases, with 10 bases sitting between them. CDR3 in DNA: TGCGCCAGCAGCCATGGACAGACCTACGAGCAGTACTTC. Amino acid sequence: CASSHGQTYEQYF.

This clone was detected once. The chain has TRBV4-1 and TRBJ2-5, with 9 positions matching TRBD2. V shed 4 bases, J shed 5 bases, and the junction held 11 bases outside the gene matches. CDR1 MGHRA and CDR2 YSYEKL come from the germline V gene. This CDR3 spans 16 amino acids. The CDR3 reads CASSPFGLAITETQYF. The CDR3 DNA follows: TGCGCCAGCAGCCCTTTCGGACTAGCGATAACGGAGACCCAGTACTTC.

Here the CDR3 reads CASSFAVRGPYEQYF. The CDR3 DNA sequence: TGCGCCAGCAGCTTTGCCGTCAGGGGGCCCTACGAGCAGTACTTC. The rearrangement joins TRBV5-1 to TRBJ2-7, with TRBD1 identical over 8 bases. Germline V gene lookup returns CDR1 SGHRS and CDR2 YFSETQ. The trim removed 2 bases at V and 2 bases at J, leaving 6 bases unmatched. There are 15 residues in the CDR3.

The rearrangement joins TRBV27 to TRBJ2-2, with 9 bases fitting TRBD1. This CDR3 spans 14 amino acids. CDR1 is MNHEY, CDR2 SMNVEV, per germline (reference sequence). Trimming removed 9 bases from V and 3 bases from J; junction bases left unmatched: 5. The CDR3 coding sequence is TGTGCCAGTTGGGGACAGGGTGACACCGGGGAGCTGTTTTTT. This gives the protein CASWGQGDTGELFF.

The rearrangement links TRBV7-9 to TRBJ2-1; TRBD1 might be the D (6 bases). The CDR3 runs 17 residues. Germline CDR1 reads SEHNR; CDR2 reads FQNEAQ (reference sequence). With 3 bases removed from V and 7 bases from J, the gap between germline ends came to 22 bases. This CDR3 reads CASSFRGTADGFNEQFF. The CDR3 DNA follows: TGTGCCAGCAGCTTCAGGGGTACGGCCGACGGTTTTAATGAGCAGTTCTTC. Full variable domain (remainder filled in from reference TRBV7-9 and TRBJ2-1): DTGVSQNPRHKITKRGQNVTFRCDPISEHNRLYWYRQTLGQGPEFLTYFQNEAQLEKSRLLSDRFSAERPKGSFSTLEIQRTEQGDSAMYLCASSFRGTADGFNEQFFGPGTRLTVL.

This chain connects TRBV19 to TRBJ2-6; D remains ambiguous. Germline-derived CDR1 and CDR2 are LNHDA and SQIVND (reference sequence). Trimming cost V 6 bases and J 2 bases, with 5 bases left between them. CDR3 length equals 13 residues. CDR3 protein: CASRRAGANVLTF. CDR3 bases: TGTGCCAGTAGAAGAGCTGGGGCCAACGTCCTGACTTTC.

This clone showed up just a few times. The chain recombines TRBV6-9 with TRBJ2-1, with TRBD2 identical over 8 bases. Germline loops: CDR1 MNHGY, CDR2 SVAAGI. Trimming at V came to 8 bases and at J to 0 bases, leaving 24 bases not matched to a gene. The CDR3 length is 21 residues. The CDR3 loop reads CASGFVLVGGAEHISYNEQFF. CDR3 nucleotides: TGTGCCAGCGGTTTTGTCCTCGTCGGGGGGGCCGAGCATATCTCCTACAATGAGCAGTTCTTC.

V usage is TRBV3-1 (or the pseudogene TRBV3-2) and J usage is TRBJ2-7; D is perhaps TRBD1 (6 bases). The germline CDR1 and CDR2 sequences are LGHDT and YNNKEL (reference sequence). The V end was cut by 5 bases, the J end by 1 base, with 21 bases between. CDR3 length: 17 amino acids. The CDR3 sequence: CASSTLAGRGGSYEQYF. The CDR3 bases are TGTGCCAGCAGCACCCTTGCGGGCAGGGGTGGTTCCTACGAGCAGTACTTC.

The V call is TRBV12-5, the J call TRBJ1-5; D remains unclear. With 8 bases removed from V and 0 bases from J, the gap between germline ends came to 8 bases. The CDR3 totals 13 residues. Germline-derived CDR1 and CDR2 are LGHNT and FRNRAP. The CDR3 DNA reads as TGTGCTAGTAGTAGTAATAGCAATCAGCCCCAGCATTTT. As protein: CASSSNSNQPQHF.

The rearrangement joins TRBV6-5 to TRBJ2-2; TRBD1 matches at 7 bases. The CDR3 covers 15 residues. Germline-derived CDR1 and CDR2 are MNHEY and SVGAGI. J gave up 2 bases and V 6 bases, and 6 bases lay outside the gene matches. The CDR3 loop reads CASSPGTANTGELFF. Here the CDR3 DNA reads TGTGCCAGCAGCCCCGGGACAGCTAACACCGGGGAGCTGTTTTTT.

The chain combines TRBV9 with TRBJ2-1, with 10 bases fitting TRBD2. With 0 bases clipped from V and 3 bases from J, the junction kept 3 bases outside the gene matches. The germline CDR1 and CDR2 sequences are SGDLS and YYNGEE. The CDR3 has 16 amino acids. Here the CDR3 reads CASSVVSGGLYNEQFF. The CDR3 nucleotides are TGTGCCAGCAGCGTAGTTAGCGGGGGGCTCTACAATGAGCAGTTCTTC.

This sequence joins TRBV7-2 and TRBJ2-1; 8 nucleotides line up with TRBD2. Germline loops: CDR1 SGHTA, CDR2 FQGNSA. CDR3 length: 15 residues. V was pared by 3 bases and J by 2 bases, with 3 bases of the junction left unmatched. The CDR3 DNA is TGTGCCAGCAGCTTCGGGGGGGCCACCTACAATGAGCAGTTCTTC. It is translated as CASSFGGATYNEQFF.

This sequence joins TRBV7-2 and TRBJ2-7, with D possibly matching TRBD2 (6 bases). Looked up from germline, CDR1 is SGHTA and CDR2 is FQGNSA. The length of the CDR3 is 14 residues. Trimming left V 2 bases short and J 5 bases short, with 13 bases between. DNA for the CDR3: TGTGCCAGCAGCTTATCTCACGGGGGACACGAGCAGTACTTC. This codes for CASSLSHGGHEQYF.

This chain joins TRBV5-1 and TRBJ2-7; 9 bases are a match to TRBD1. The CDR3 loop spans 14 amino acids. Germline CDR1 SGHRS, CDR2 YFSETQ. With V trimmed by 7 bases and J by 2 bases, 7 bases remained unmatched. This CDR3 reads CASYRGRPPYEQYF. DNA for the CDR3: TGCGCCAGCTACAGGGGGCGCCCCCCCTACGAGCAGTACTTC.

This chain connects TRBV4-1 to TRBJ1-4; no definite D call. This CDR3 region has 15 residues. V was clipped by 1 base and J by 7 bases, with 13 bases between them. The germline CDR1 and CDR2 sequences are MGHRA and YSYEKL. The CDR3 sequence is CASSQGSREAEKLFF. The CDR3 bases are TGCGCCAGCAGCCAAGGGAGCCGGGAGGCTGAAAAACTGTTTTTT.

DNA for the CDR3: TGTGCCAGCAGCGCGCAGCACAAGGATAGCGGGGGGACCCAGCAGTTCTTC. Translated: CASSAQHKDSGGTQQFF. The rearrangement uses TRBV9 and TRBJ2-1, with 10 positions matching TRBD2. The ends lost 3 bases at V and 11 bases at J; junction bases unmatched: 17. CDR3 length: 17 residues. Germline V gene lookup returns CDR1 SGDLS and CDR2 YYNGEE.